Listed below are T cell receptor beta chains from one sample, sequenced in a study of technical replicates of blood from several donors. Sequencing was performed with immunoSEQ multiplex PCR; in TCRdb, only in-frame clones are kept and a portion is missing. The sample contains around 100,000 clones, about 95% of which appear only once. The sample taken for sequencing was T cells isolated from PBMCs. All receptors derive from a human donor in good health. CDR3s leave out the opening cysteine and the closing phenylalanine or tryptophan. Not every row has a clone size; where given, it reads once, few, many or a size class.

CDR3aa,len,v_gene,abundance
ASSSLAGVGVNTQY,14,TRBV5-4,-
ATSRDLRGGATEAF,14,TRBV15,-
ASSLGGRPDTQY,12,TRBV5-4,-
ASSLLSGRTDTQY,13,TRBV7-2,-
ASSQGEGGTYEQY,13,TRBV4-1,-
ASSLSLVPLAGESTEAF,17,TRBV7-2,-
ASSLRQGVGGYT,12,TRBV28,-
ASSEGFQETQY,11,TRBV2,-
ASSLAGGGTDTQY,13,TRBV13,-
ASSLAGQNNNEQF,13,TRBV5-1,-
ASSIGLAGGGTGELF,15,TRBV19,-
ASSLTLSSGNTIY,13,TRBV7-9,-
ASSEVTGPNQPQH,13,TRBV2,-
ASSFGQREQY,10,TRBV28,-
ASNLRRENRDRGTGEEKLF,19,TRBV21-1,-
ASSPPTSGNTGELF,14,TRBV7-9,-
ASSYSGLAADTQY,13,TRBV6-5,-
ASSVSGTEAF,10,TRBV9,-
ASSAQGAGANVLT,13,TRBV6-1,few
AWSVRGVSYEQY,12,TRBV30,-